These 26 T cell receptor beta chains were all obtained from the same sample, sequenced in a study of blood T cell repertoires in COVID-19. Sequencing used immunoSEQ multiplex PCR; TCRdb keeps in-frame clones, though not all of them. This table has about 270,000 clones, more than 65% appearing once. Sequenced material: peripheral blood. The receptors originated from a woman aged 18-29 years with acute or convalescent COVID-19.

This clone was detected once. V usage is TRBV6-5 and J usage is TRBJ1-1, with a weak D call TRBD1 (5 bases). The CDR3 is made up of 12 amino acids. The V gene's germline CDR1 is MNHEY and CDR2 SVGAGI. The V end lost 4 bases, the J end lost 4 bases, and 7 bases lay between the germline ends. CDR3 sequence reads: CASSSGGTEAFF. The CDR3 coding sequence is TGTGCCAGCAGTTCGGGGGGCACTGAAGCTTTCTTT.

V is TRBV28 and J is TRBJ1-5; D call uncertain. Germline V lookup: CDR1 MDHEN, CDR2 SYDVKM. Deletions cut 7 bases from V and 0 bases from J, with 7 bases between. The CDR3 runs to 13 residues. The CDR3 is CASTVNSNQPQHF. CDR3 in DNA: TGTGCCAGCACCGTAAATAGCAATCAGCCCCAGCATTTT.

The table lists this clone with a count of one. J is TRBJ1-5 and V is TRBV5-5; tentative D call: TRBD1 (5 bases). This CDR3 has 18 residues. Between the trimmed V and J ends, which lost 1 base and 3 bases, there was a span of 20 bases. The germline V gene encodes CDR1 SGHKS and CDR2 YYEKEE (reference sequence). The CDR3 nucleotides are TGTGCCAGCAGCTTGTTCCTGTTGGGCAGGACAATCAATCAGCCCCAGCATTTT. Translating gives CASSLFLLGRTINQPQHF.

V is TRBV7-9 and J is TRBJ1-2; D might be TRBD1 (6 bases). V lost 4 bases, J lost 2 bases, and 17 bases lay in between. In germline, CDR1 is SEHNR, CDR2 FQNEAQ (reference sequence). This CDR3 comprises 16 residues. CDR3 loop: CASSSSGRGINYGYTF. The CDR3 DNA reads TGTGCCAGCAGCTCCTCCGGCAGGGGCATAAACTATGGCTACACCTTC. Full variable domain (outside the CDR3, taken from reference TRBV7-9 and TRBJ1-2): DTGVSQNPRHKITKRGQNVTFRCDPISEHNRLYWYRQTLGQGPEFLTYFQNEAQLEKSRLLSDRFSAERPKGSFSTLEIQRTEQGDSAMYLCASSSSGRGINYGYTFGSGTRLTVV.

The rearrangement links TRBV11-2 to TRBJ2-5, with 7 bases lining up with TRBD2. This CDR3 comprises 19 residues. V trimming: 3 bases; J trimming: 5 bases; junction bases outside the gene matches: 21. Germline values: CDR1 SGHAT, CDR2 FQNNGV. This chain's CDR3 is CASSFTAGWEGPLLETQYF. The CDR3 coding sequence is TGTGCCAGCAGCTTTACCGCGGGGTGGGAGGGCCCCCTCTTGGAGACCCAGTACTTC. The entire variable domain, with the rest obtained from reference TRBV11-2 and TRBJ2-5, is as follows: EAGVAQSPRYKIIEKRQSVAFWCNPISGHATLYWYQQILGQGPKLLIQFQNNGVVDDSQLPKDRFSAERLKGVDSTLKIQPAKLEDSAVYLCASSFTAGWEGPLLETQYFGPGTRLLVL.

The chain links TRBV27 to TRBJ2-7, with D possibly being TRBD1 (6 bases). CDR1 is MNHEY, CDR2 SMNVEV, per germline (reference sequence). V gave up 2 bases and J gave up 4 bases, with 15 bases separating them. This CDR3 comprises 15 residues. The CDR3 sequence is CASSLHFGGHYEQYF. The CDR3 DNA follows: TGTGCCAGCAGTTTACATTTTGGGGGCCATTACGAGCAGTACTTC.

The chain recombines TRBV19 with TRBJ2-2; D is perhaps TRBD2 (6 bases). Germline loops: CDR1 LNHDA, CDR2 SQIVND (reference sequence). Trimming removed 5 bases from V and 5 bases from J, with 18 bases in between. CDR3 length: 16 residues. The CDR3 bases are TGTGCCAGTAGTCTCTCCTCGGAGGGGTCGACCGGGGAGCTGTTTTTT. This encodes CASSLSSEGSTGELFF.

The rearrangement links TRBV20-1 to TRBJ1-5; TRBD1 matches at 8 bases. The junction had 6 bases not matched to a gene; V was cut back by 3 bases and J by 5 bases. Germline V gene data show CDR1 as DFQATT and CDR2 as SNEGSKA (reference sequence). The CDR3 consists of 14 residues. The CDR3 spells CSASVSGGDQPQHF. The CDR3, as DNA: TGCAGTGCTAGTGTATCAGGGGGCGATCAGCCCCAGCATTTT.

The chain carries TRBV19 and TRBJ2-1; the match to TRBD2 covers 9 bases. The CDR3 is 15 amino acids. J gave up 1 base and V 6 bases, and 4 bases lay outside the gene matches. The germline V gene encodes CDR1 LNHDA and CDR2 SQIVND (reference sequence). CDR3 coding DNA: TGTGCCAGTAGATTTGCGGGAGGGTCCTACAATGAGCAGTTCTTC. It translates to CASRFAGGSYNEQFF.

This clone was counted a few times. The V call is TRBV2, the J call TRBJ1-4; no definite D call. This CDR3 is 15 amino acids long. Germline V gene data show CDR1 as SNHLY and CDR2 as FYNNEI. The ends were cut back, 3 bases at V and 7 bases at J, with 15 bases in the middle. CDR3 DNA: TGTGCCAGCAGTGATATGCGGGCTCGGGGTGAAAAACTGTTTTTT. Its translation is CASSDMRARGEKLFF.

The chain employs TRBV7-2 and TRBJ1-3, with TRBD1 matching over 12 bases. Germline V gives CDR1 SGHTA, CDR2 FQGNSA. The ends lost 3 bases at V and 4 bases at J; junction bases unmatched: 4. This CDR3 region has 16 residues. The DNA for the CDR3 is TGTGCCAGCAGCTTGGGACAGGGGGCGGCAGGAAACACCATATATTTT. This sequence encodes CASSLGQGAAGNTIYF.

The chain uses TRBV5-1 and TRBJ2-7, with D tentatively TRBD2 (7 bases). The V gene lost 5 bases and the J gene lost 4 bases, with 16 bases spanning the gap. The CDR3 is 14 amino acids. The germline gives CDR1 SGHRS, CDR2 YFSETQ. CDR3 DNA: TGCGCCAGCAGATGGGGGCGGGAGAGGTACGAGCAGTACTTC. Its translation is CASRWGRERYEQYF.

The CDR3: CASSVIPGTATYEQYF. DNA of the CDR3: TGTGCCAGCAGCGTCATCCCCGGGACAGCGACCTACGAGCAGTACTTC. The J gene is TRBJ2-7, the V gene TRBV7-9, with 7 positions matching TRBD1. CDR3 length: 16 amino acids. Germline CDR1 SEHNR, CDR2 FQNEAQ (reference sequence). V shed 5 bases, J shed 2 bases, and the junction held 12 bases outside the gene matches.

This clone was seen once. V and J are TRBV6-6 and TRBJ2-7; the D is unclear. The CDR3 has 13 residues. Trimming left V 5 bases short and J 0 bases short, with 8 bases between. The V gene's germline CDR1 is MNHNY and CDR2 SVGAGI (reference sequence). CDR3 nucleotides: TGTGCCAGCAGTCCTCCTAGCTCCTACGAGCAGTACTTC. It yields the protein CASSPPSSYEQYF.

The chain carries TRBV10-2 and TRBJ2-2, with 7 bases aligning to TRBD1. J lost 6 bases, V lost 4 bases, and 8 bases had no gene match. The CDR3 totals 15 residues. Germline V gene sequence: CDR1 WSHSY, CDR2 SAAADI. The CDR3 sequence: CASSATGKGSGELFF. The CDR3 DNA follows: TGCGCCAGCAGTGCGACAGGGAAAGGTTCCGGGGAGCTGTTTTTT.

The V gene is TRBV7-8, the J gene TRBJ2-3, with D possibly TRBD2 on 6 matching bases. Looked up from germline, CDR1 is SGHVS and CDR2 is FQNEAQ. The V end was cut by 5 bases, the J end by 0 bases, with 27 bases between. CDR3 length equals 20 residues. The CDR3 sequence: CASSHLTHATSLGSTDTQYF. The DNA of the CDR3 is TGTGCCAGCAGCCATCTAACGCATGCAACTAGCCTGGGAAGCACAGATACGCAGTATTTT.

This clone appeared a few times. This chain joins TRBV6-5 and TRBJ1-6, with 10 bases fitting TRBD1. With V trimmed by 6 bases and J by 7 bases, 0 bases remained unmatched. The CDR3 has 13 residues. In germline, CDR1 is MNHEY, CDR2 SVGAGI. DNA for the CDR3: TGTGCCAGCAGGGACAGGGGGAATTCACCCCTCCACTTT. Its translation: CASRDRGNSPLHF.

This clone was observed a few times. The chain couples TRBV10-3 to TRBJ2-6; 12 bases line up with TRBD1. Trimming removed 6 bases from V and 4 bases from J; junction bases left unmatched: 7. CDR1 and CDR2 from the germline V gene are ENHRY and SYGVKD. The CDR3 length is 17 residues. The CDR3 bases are TGTGCCATCAGGGCGGGACAGGGGGCGTCCGGGGCCAACGTCCTGACTTTC. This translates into CAIRAGQGASGANVLTF.

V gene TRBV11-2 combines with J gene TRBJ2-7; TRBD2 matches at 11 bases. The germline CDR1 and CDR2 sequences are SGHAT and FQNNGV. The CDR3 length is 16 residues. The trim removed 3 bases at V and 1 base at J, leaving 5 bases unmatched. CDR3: CASSLGTSGVSYEQYF. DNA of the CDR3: TGTGCCAGCAGCTTGGGGACTAGCGGAGTGTCCTACGAGCAGTACTTC. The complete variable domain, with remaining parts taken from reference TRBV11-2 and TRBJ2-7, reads EAGVAQSPRYKIIEKRQSVAFWCNPISGHATLYWYQQILGQGPKLLIQFQNNGVVDDSQLPKDRFSAERLKGVDSTLKIQPAKLEDSAVYLCASSLGTSGVSYEQYFGPGTRLTVT.

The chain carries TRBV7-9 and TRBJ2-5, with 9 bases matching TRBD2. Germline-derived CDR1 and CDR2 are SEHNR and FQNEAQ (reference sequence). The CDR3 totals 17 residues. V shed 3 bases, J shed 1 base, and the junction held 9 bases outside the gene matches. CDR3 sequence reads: CASSFHIAGVTQETQYF. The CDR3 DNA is TGTGCCAGCAGCTTCCATATAGCGGGAGTCACCCAAGAGACCCAGTACTTC. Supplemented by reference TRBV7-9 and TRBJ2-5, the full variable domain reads DTGVSQNPRHKITKRGQNVTFRCDPISEHNRLYWYRQTLGQGPEFLTYFQNEAQLEKSRLLSDRFSAERPKGSFSTLEIQRTEQGDSAMYLCASSFHIAGVTQETQYFGPGTRLLVL.

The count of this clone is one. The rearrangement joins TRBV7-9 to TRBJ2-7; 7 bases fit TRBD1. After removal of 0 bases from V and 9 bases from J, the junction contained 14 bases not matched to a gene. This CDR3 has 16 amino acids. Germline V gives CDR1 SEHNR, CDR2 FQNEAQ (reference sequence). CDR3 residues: CASSLARGRGWSGQYF. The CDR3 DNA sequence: TGTGCCAGCAGCTTAGCCCGGGGCAGGGGGTGGAGTGGGCAGTACTTC.

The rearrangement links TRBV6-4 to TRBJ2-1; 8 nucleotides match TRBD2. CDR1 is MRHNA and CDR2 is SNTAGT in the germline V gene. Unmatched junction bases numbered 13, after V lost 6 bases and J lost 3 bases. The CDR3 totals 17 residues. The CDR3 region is CASRTRGSGTSYNEQFF. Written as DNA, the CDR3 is TGTGCCAGCAGGACCAGAGGTAGCGGGACGAGCTACAATGAGCAGTTCTTC.

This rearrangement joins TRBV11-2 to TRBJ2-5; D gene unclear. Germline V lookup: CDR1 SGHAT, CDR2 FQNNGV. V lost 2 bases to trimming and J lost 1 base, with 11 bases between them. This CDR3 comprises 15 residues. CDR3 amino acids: CASSLLRSSQETQYF. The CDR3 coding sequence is TGTGCCAGCAGCTTACTACGATCTTCCCAAGAGACCCAGTACTTC.

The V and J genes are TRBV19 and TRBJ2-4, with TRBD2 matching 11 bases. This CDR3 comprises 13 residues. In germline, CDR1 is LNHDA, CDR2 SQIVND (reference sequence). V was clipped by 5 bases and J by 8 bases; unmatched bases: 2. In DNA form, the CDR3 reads TGTGCCAGTAGTTCGGGACTAGCGGACATTCAGTACTTC. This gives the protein CASSSGLADIQYF.

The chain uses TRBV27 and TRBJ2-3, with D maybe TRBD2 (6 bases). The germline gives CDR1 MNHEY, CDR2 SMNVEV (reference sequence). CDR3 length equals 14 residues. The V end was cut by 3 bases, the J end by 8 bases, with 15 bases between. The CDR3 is CASSLLTSYATQYF. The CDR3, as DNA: TGTGCCAGCAGTTTGCTAACTAGCTATGCTACGCAGTATTTT.

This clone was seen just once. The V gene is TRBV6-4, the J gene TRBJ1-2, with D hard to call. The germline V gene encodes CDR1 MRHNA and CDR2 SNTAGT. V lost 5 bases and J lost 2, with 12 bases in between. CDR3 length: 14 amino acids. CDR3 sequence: CASSPSGSNYGYTF. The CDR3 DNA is TGTGCCAGCAGTCCATCGGGATCCAACTATGGCTACACCTTC.